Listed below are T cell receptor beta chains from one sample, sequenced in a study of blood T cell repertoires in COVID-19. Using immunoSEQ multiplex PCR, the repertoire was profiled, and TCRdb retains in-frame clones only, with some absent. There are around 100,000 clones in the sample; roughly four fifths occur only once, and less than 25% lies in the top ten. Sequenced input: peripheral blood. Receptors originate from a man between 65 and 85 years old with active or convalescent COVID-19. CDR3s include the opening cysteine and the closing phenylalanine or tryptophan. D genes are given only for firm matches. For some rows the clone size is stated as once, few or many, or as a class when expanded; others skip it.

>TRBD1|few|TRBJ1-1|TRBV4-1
CASSHGTGAEAFF
TGCGCCAGCAGCCATGGGACAGGGGCTGAAGCTTTCTTT
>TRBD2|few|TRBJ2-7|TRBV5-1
CASSLAFAVAGPGEQYF
TGCGCCAGCAGCTTGGCCTTCGCAGTAGCGGGACCGGGCGAGCAGTACTTC
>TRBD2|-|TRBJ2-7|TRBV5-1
CASSFGTSGFSYEQYF
TGCGCCAGCAGCTTCGGGACTAGCGGGTTCTCCTACGAGCAGTACTTC
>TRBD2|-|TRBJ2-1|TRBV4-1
CASSQDSLAGANEQFF
TGCGCCAGCAGCCAAGATAGCCTAGCGGGAGCCAATGAGCAGTTCTTC
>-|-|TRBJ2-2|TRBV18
CASSQSRAGTGELFF
TGTGCCAGCTCCCAATCCAGGGCAGGGACCGGGGAGCTGTTTTTT
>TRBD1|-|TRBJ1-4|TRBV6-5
CASSTQGAPEKLFF
TGTGCCAGCAGTACACAGGGGGCACCAGAAAAACTGTTTTTT
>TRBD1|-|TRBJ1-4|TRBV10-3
CAIGTGGIGTNEKLFF
TGTGCCATCGGGACAGGGGGTATTGGAACTAATGAAAAACTGTTTTTT
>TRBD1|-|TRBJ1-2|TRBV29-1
CSVEYLAPGGNYGYTF
TGCAGCGTTGAGTACCTGGCCCCAGGGGGTAACTATGGCTACACCTTC
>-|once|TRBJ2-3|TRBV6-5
CASSLTGTSTDTQYF
TGTGCCAGCAGTCTAACAGGTACTAGCACAGATACGCAGTATTTT
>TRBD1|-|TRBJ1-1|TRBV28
CASSWTGSMNTEAFF
TGTGCCAGCAGCTGGACAGGTTCCATGAACACTGAAGCTTTCTTT
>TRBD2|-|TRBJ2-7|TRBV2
CASTPLAGYEQYF
TGTGCCAGCACCCCCCTAGCGGGCTACGAGCAGTACTTC
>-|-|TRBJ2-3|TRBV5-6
CASSLEQGRDTQYF
TGTGCCAGCAGCTTGGAACAGGGAAGAGATACGCAGTATTTT
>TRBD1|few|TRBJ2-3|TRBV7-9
CASSQQGADTQYF
TGTGCCAGCAGCCAACAGGGGGCAGATACGCAGTATTTT
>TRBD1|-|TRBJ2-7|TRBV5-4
CASSWAPGQGAGEQYF
TGTGCCAGCAGCTGGGCTCCGGGACAGGGGGCGGGAGAGCAGTACTTC
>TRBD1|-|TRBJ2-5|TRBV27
CASSSGTGGETQYF
TGTGCCAGCAGTTCAGGGACAGGGGGCGAGACCCAGTACTTC
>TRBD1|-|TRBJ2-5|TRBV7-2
CASSLGDRVQETQYF
TGTGCCAGCAGCTTAGGGGACAGAGTACAAGAGACCCAGTACTTC
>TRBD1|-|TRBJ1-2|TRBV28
CASSGTGSEDYGYTF
TGTGCCAGCAGCGGGACAGGGAGTGAAGACTATGGCTACACCTTC
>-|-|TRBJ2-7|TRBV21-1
CASLGVAVSYVQYF
TGTGCCAGCTTAGGGGTAGCGGTTTCCTACGTGCAGTACTTC
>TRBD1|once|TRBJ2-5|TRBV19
CASSTITGTGETQYF
TGTGCCAGTAGTACTATAACCGGGACAGGAGAGACCCAGTACTTC
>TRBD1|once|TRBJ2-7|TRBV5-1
CASSLLGQGGYEQYF
TGCGCCAGCAGCTTACTCGGACAGGGGGGATACGAGCAGTACTTC
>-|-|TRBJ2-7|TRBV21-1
CASSKAYEGHEQYF
TGTGCCAGCAGCAAAGCATACGAGGGCCACGAGCAGTACTTC
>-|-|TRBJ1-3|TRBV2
CASSPSGPGNTIYF
TGTGCCAGCAGTCCGAGTGGTCCTGGAAACACCATATATTTT
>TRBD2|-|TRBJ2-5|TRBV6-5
CASKVLAGETQYF
TGTGCCAGCAAAGTGCTAGCGGGAGAGACCCAGTACTTC
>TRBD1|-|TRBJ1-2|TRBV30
CAWSGPPTGQGYGYTF
TGTGCCTGGAGTGGGCCTCCCACCGGACAGGGTTACGGCTACACCTTC
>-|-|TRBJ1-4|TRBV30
CASTGINEKLFF
TGTGCCTCGACAGGCATTAATGAAAAACTGTTTTTT
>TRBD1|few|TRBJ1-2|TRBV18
CASSPLGQNYGYTF
TGTGCCAGCTCACCCCTGGGACAGAACTATGGCTACACCTTC
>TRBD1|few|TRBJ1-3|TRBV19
CASSIRGTAGNTIYF
TGTGCCAGTAGTATCCGAGGGACAGCCGGAAACACCATATATTTT
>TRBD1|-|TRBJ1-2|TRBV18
CASSDRDDYGYTF
TGTGCCAGCTCAGACAGGGACGACTATGGCTACACCTTC
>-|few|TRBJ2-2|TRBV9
CASSVGAGPNTGELFF
TGTGCCAGCAGCGTAGGAGCGGGCCCGAACACCGGGGAGCTGTTTTTT
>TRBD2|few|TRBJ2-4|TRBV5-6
CASRPAGVQNIQYF
TGTGCCAGCAGGCCAGCGGGAGTGCAAAACATTCAGTACTTC
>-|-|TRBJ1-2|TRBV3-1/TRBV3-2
CASSLLGTKGGYTF
TGTGCCAGCAGCCTCCTCGGGACTAAGGGTGGCTACACCTTC
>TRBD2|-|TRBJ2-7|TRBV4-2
CASSQGGAGVDEQYF
TGTGCCAGCAGCCAAGGCGGAGCGGGAGTCGACGAGCAGTACTTC
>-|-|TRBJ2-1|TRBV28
CASSRLWRGNSYNEQFF
TGTGCCAGCAGCCGACTCTGGAGGGGAAACTCCTACAATGAGCAGTTCTTC
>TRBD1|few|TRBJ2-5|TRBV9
CASSSRGIETQYF
TGTGCCAGCAGCTCCAGGGGGATCGAGACCCAGTACTTC
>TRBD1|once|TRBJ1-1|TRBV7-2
CASSPYRGRNTEAFF
TGTGCCAGCAGCCCCTACAGGGGACGTAACACTGAAGCTTTCTTT
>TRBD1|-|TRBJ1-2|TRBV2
CASRARGQGSYGYTF
TGTGCCAGCAGGGCCCGGGGACAGGGTTCCTATGGCTACACCTTC
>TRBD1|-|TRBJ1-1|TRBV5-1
CASCEGTGGTEAFF
TGCGCCAGCTGCGAGGGGACAGGGGGCACTGAAGCTTTCTTT
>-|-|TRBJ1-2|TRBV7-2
CASSLDASNPYGYTF
TGTGCCAGCAGCTTAGATGCCAGTAACCCTTATGGCTACACCTTC
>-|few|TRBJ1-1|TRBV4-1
CASRLDAWATEAFF
TGCGCCAGCAGACTTGATGCATGGGCCACTGAAGCTTTCTTT
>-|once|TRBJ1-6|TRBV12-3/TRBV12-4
CASSLGIVAALHF
TGTGCCAGCAGTTTAGGAATCGTCGCGGCCCTCCACTTT
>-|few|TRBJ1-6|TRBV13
CASSPRRSSSYNSPLHF
TGTGCCAGCAGCCCCCGGAGGAGCAGCTCCTATAATTCACCCCTCCACTTT
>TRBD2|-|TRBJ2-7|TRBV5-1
CASKVGAAGDYEQYF
TGCGCCAGCAAAGTAGGTGCGGCGGGGGACTACGAGCAGTACTTC
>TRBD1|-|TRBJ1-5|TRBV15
CATSRAGGLYQPQHF
TGTGCCACCAGCAGGGCAGGGGGCTTGTATCAGCCCCAGCATTTT
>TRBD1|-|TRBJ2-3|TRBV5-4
CASSLTGTGRDTQYF
TGTGCCAGCAGCTTAACCGGGACAGGGAGGGATACGCAGTATTTT
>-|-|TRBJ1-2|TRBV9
CASSKIAQGAFRYTF
TGTGCCAGCAGCAAGATCGCTCAGGGTGCCTTTCGCTACACCTTC
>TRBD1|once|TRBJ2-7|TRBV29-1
CSVEGQGAAYEQYF
TGCAGCGTTGAAGGACAGGGGGCTGCCTACGAGCAGTACTTC
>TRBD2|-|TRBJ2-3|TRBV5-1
CATAWGGGIDTQYF
TGCGCCACCGCCTGGGGGGGAGGGATAGATACGCAGTATTTT
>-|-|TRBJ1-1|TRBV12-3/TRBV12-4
CASSLFSNTEAFF
TGTGCCAGCAGCCTATTCTCGAACACTGAAGCTTTCTTT
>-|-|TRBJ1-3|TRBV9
CASSVASVTSSGNTIYF
TGTGCCAGCAGCGTAGCATCTGTCACGAGCTCTGGAAACACCATATATTTT
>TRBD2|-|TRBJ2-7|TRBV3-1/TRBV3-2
CASRPSGATYEQYF
TGTGCCAGCAGACCAAGCGGGGCGACCTACGAGCAGTACTTC
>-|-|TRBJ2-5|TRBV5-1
CASAPQGETQYF
TGCGCCAGCGCCCCCCAGGGGGAGACCCAGTACTTC